This entry lists 18 T cell receptor beta chains sequenced from one sample in a study of post-analysis software for immune sequencing data (dated by TCRdb to between 2014 and 2016). Overall study outcomes, separate from this receptor: Significantly higher frequencies in patients than in controls were found for roughly 5 TRBV segments, including TRBV5-6, TRBV5-1 and TRBV20-1.

Preparation of the library involved PCR. TCRdb names Illumina HiSeq 2500 as the instrument used. To reduce PCR and sequencing biases, unique molecular identifiers were incorporated into the TCR beta cDNA libraries. The public reads were reprocessed in TCRdb via fastp at Q25 and MiXCR, keeping in-frame beta chains. Rows with a matching CDR3 protein are joined into one entry that keeps the most common DNA and genes. The table for this sample lists fewer than 900,000 distinct CDR3 sequences; just over 45% of them were counted only once. The ten largest clones add up to approximately 4.4% of the sample. The antigens of these receptors remain unknown. The sequencing input was blood. These receptors were obtained from a girl between 5 and 17 years old with multiple sclerosis.

Only a few counts were recorded for this clonotype. The chain joins TRBV10-3 to TRBJ2-5, with 11 bases that match TRBD2. Per germline, CDR1 ENHRY and CDR2 SYGVKD. V trimming: 6 bases; J trimming: 5 bases; junction bases outside the gene matches: 5. The CDR3 contains 14 residues. CDR3 amino acids: CAIRKTSGAETQYF. CDR3 DNA: TGTGCCATCAGAAAGACTAGCGGGGCGGAGACCCAGTACTTC.

This clonotype was observed many times. At one end, the junction sequence differs from germline, possibly due to a read error. This rearrangement joins TRBV13 to TRBJ2-3; 9 bases are shared with TRBD2. This CDR3 spans 16 amino acids. Germline V gives CDR1 PRHDT, CDR2 FYEKMQ (reference sequence). CDR3 region: CASSLGTSWMADTQYF. The CDR3 region has the DNA TGTGCCAGCAGCCTAGGGACTAGCTGGATGGCAGATACGCAGTATTTT.

J is TRBJ2-5 and V is TRBV6-2 or TRBV6-3; no clear D. The V and J ends lost 6 bases and 0 bases respectively, with 5 bases between them. Germline V gene sequence: CDR1 MNHEY, CDR2 SVGEGT. The CDR3 contains 12 residues. The CDR3 loop reads CASRGHQETQYF. CDR3 DNA sequence: TGTGCCAGCAGAGGACACCAAGAGACCCAGTACTTC.

This chain links TRBV7-9 with TRBJ1-6; D may be TRBD1 (5 bases). Between the trimmed V and J ends, which lost 5 bases and 9 bases, there was a span of 5 bases. The CDR3 has 11 residues. Germline lookup yields CDR1 SEHNR and CDR2 FQNEAQ (reference sequence). CDR3 DNA sequence: TGTGCCAGCAGCAGGGGTTCACCCCTCCACTTT. As protein: CASSRGSPLHF.

The chain recombines TRBV20-1 with TRBJ2-3; 9 bases fit TRBD2. Trimming cost V 6 bases and J 2 bases; bases outside gene matches: 15. CDR1 DFQATT and CDR2 SNEGSKA come from the germline V gene (reference sequence). The CDR3 has 17 amino acids. Here the CDR3 DNA reads TGCAGTGCCTATCCCTTACGTAGCGGGAGATCCACAGATACGCAGTATTTT. Encoded protein: CSAYPLRSGRSTDTQYF.

The chain is built from TRBV11-2 and TRBJ2-5; 8 nucleotides agree with TRBD2. The J call is uncertain, as TRBJ2-7 better fits the DNA end. The CDR3 consists of 16 residues. CDR1 and CDR2 (germline): SGHAT, FQNNGV. CDR3: CASSYRRSTSEYEQYF. The CDR3 coding sequence is TGTGCCAGCAGCTATAGACGCTCGACTAGCGAGTACGAGCAGTACTTC.

This chain links TRBV7-9 with TRBJ1-2; no clear D. The length of the CDR3 is 13 residues. The germline gives CDR1 SEHNR, CDR2 FQNEAQ (reference sequence). Between the trimmed V and J ends, which lost 8 bases and 6 bases, there was a span of 16 bases. The CDR3 coding sequence is TGTGCCAGCCCTGACGGGGAAGAAGATGGCTACACCTTC. Amino acids: CASPDGEEDGYTF.

The rearrangement links TRBV25-1 to TRBJ2-3; D possibly corresponds to TRBD2 (7 bases). CDR1 and CDR2 (germline): MGHDK, SYGVNS. The CDR3 is 16 amino acids. V dropped 4 bases and J dropped 2 bases, with 16 bases sitting between them. CDR3 DNA sequence: TGTGCCAGCAGTGTGCACGGGGGGCGGGACACAGATACGCAGTATTTT. This gives the protein CASSVHGGRDTDTQYF.

In its sample, this clonotype was seen a few times. At one end, the junction sequence differs from germline, possibly due to a read error. This rearrangement joins TRBV7-7 to TRBJ2-6; a weak D match, TRBD1 (6 bases). This CDR3 has 19 amino acids. Germline lookup yields CDR1 SSHAT and CDR2 FNYEAQ (reference sequence). The CDR3 spells CASSFKQGLPSSGANVLTF. CDR3 DNA sequence: TGTGCTAGCAGCTTTAAACAGGGCCTCCCCTCTTCTGGGGCCAACGTCCTGACTTTC. The full variable domain, its missing parts supplied by reference TRBV7-7 and TRBJ2-6, is GAGVSQSPRYKVTKRGQDVTLRCDPISSHATLYWYQQALGQGPEFLTYFNYEAQPDKSGLPSDRFSAERPEGSISTLTIQRTEQRDSAMYRCASSFKQGLPSSGANVLTFGAGSRLTVL.

The chain carries TRBV29-1 and TRBJ2-7; D is possibly TRBD2 (6 bases). Germline CDR1 SQVTM, CDR2 ANQGSEA. Trimming shortened V by 1 base and J by 4 bases, and 14 bases separated the two germline ends. The CDR3 is 14 residues long. The CDR3 reads CSVEVGSGGYEQYF. Here the CDR3 DNA reads TGCAGCGTTGAAGTAGGTTCTGGGGGGTACGAGCAGTACTTC.

This chain joins TRBV5-1 and TRBJ1-2; no clear D. Trimming removed 4 bases from V and 5 bases from J, with 9 bases in between. Germline lookup yields CDR1 SGHRS and CDR2 YFSETQ. CDR3 length: 12 residues. The CDR3 nucleotides read TGCGCCAGCAGCAGTACAACGTATGGCTACACCTTC. Translation gives CASSSTTYGYTF.

The V and J genes are TRBV20-1 and TRBJ1-4; D gene unclear. V shed 5 bases and J shed 7 bases, with 14 bases lying between them. This CDR3 is 13 amino acids long. CDR1 and CDR2 (germline): DFQATT, SNEGSKA (reference sequence). DNA for the CDR3: TGCAGTGCTTTAGAAGGAAAGGGTGAAAAACTGTTTTTT. Translation: CSALEGKGEKLFF.

About this clonotype itself: The junction shows a germline mismatch at one end, possibly a read error. The chain recombines TRBV6-5 with TRBJ2-4; TRBD1 matches at 7 bases. The J call may be mistaken, given a closer DNA end match to TRBJ2-5. Germline V gene lookup returns CDR1 MNHEY and CDR2 SVGAGI. The CDR3 length is 15 residues. Here the CDR3 DNA reads TGTACCAGCACCCCCTTTGGGACAGTTCAAGAGACCCAGTACTTC. Amino acid sequence: CTSTPFGTVQETQYF.

V usage is TRBV5-1 and J usage is TRBJ1-2; TRBD1 aligns across 8 bases. The CDR3 contains 14 residues. Germline values: CDR1 SGHRS, CDR2 YFSETQ. V was clipped by 0 bases and J by 7 bases; unmatched bases: 5. The CDR3 protein is CASSLGTGSGGYTF. The CDR3 nucleotides read TGCGCCAGCAGCTTGGGGACAGGGAGCGGTGGCTACACCTTC.

This clonotype was found a few times. The gene calls are TRBV3-1 and TRBJ2-1, with 10 bases matching TRBD2. The CDR3 contains 15 residues. V lost 6 bases, J lost 4 bases, and 6 bases stayed unmatched. Germline CDR1 reads LGHDT; CDR2 reads YNNKEL (reference sequence). The CDR3 protein is CASRPGLASYNEQFF. In nucleotides, the CDR3 is TGTGCCAGCAGACCGGGACTAGCGAGTTACAATGAGCAGTTCTTC.

This clonotype turned up a few times. The CDR3 loop reads CASSLAGGLIANYGYTF. CDR3 DNA sequence: TGCGCCAGCAGCTTGGCCGGAGGACTGATAGCTAACTATGGCTACACCTTC. The genes are TRBV5-1 and TRBJ1-2; D call uncertain. This CDR3 is 17 amino acids long. In germline, CDR1 is SGHRS, CDR2 YFSETQ. V lost 0 bases and J 0 bases, leaving 15 bases between the germline ends.

This chain joins TRBV7-9 and TRBJ1-2; a possible D gene is TRBD1 (6 bases). V gave up 4 bases and J gave up 6 bases, with 18 bases separating them. This CDR3 is 15 amino acids long. Germline lookup yields CDR1 SEHNR and CDR2 FQNEAQ (reference sequence). The CDR3 DNA sequence: TGTGCCAGCAGCTCCGTTGACAGGATTTTAGATGGCTACACCTTC. Protein product: CASSSVDRILDGYTF.

The chain couples TRBV20-1 to TRBJ1-4, with D maybe TRBD1 (5 bases). V was pared by 6 bases and J by 1 base, with 9 bases between. Germline V gene sequence: CDR1 DFQATT, CDR2 SNEGSKA (reference sequence). The CDR3 covers 13 residues. In DNA, the CDR3 is TGCAGTGCCGAGCAGGGAACTAATGAAAAACTGTTTTTT. Translating it yields CSAEQGTNEKLFF.